This T cell receptor (beta chain) was captured by sequencing in a study of T cells in localized non-small cell lung cancer. Libraries were prepared by immunoSEQ multiplex PCR; TCRdb keeps only in-frame clonotypes and omits some of them. The sample consists of about 25,000 clones, 75% to 90% of them appearing once. Trimming took 5 bases from V and 3 from J; bases not matched to a gene: 4. Germline V gene lookup returns CDR1 MNHEY and CDR2 SMNVEV (reference sequence). The CDR3 runs to 14 residues. This receptor was identified in a female donor older than 55 with stage I lung adenocarcinoma. This specimen was peripheral blood, taken before any cancer treatment. This chain links TRBV27 with TRBJ2-7; 10 bases map to TRBD1. The CDR3 DNA reads as TGTGCCAGCAGTCGGGACAGGGGCGTCTACGAGCAGTACTTC. Its protein is CASSRDRGVYEQYF.